Shown below are 27 T cell receptor beta chains from a single sample sequenced in a study of cytomegalovirus exposure and HLA in healthy donors. The protocol was immunoSEQ multiplex PCR, while the TCRdb copy is restricted to in-frame clones and leaves out a portion. The data show hundreds of thousands of clones, about 90% seen once. Sequenced material: PBMCs. The receptors derive from a man younger than 35 in good health and CMV-seropositive.

The chain employs TRBV9 and TRBJ1-2; D not resolved. Looked up from germline, CDR1 is SGDLS and CDR2 is YYNGEE. V was clipped by 0 bases and J by 4 bases, with 10 bases between them. The CDR3 extends over 14 amino acids. As DNA, the CDR3 is TGTGCCAGCAGCGTAGTCGGGGAGGGCTATGGCTACACCTTC. Protein product: CASSVVGEGYGYTF. Together with reference TRBV9 and TRBJ1-2, the CDR3 gives the full variable domain: DSGVTQTPKHLITATGQRVTLRCSPRSGDLSVYWYQQSLDQGLQFLIQYYNGEERAKGNILERFSAQQFPDLHSELNLSSLELGDSALYFCASSVVGEGYGYTFGSGTRLTVV.

This clone was counted only a few times. The chain joins TRBV7-2 to TRBJ1-4, with a possible D match to TRBD1 (5 bases). This CDR3 is 15 amino acids long. Per the germline V gene, CDR1 is SGHTA and CDR2 is FQGNSA. Trimming removed 5 bases from V and 7 bases from J, with 17 bases in between. In nucleotides, the CDR3 is TGTGCCAGCAGCGATAAACAGGCCGGTAGTGAAAAACTGTTTTTT. It encodes CASSDKQAGSEKLFF.

The chain carries TRBV6-5 and TRBJ1-2; D possibly corresponds to TRBD1 (5 bases). Germline V gives CDR1 MNHEY, CDR2 SVGAGI. The length of the CDR3 is 16 residues. V was pared by 2 bases and J by 0 bases, with 13 bases between. The CDR3 DNA follows: TGTGCCAGCAGTTACATAAGACAGAGATCTAACTATGGCTACACCTTC. It encodes CASSYIRQRSNYGYTF.

In its sample, this clone was seen a few times. The V gene is TRBV9, the J gene TRBJ2-7; perhaps D is TRBD1 or TRBD2 (5 bases each). Germline-derived CDR1 and CDR2 are SGDLS and YYNGEE. The CDR3 runs to 15 residues. With 4 bases removed from V and 0 bases from J, the gap between germline ends came to 14 bases. The CDR3 sequence: CASSSGTHSSYEQYF. CDR3 bases: TGTGCCAGCAGCAGTGGGACCCACAGCTCCTACGAGCAGTACTTC.

This clone was detected only once. The rearrangement uses TRBV5-1 and TRBJ2-1; 10 bases fit TRBD2. The V and J ends lost 5 bases and 4 bases, in that order; junction bases with no gene match: 6. The CDR3 covers 15 residues. The germline gives CDR1 SGHRS, CDR2 YFSETQ. CDR3 nucleotide sequence: TGCGCCAGCAGTTACGGACTAGCGGATTACAATGAGCAGTTCTTC. This gives the protein CASSYGLADYNEQFF.

This rearrangement joins TRBV2 to TRBJ2-7; D remains unclear. This CDR3 spans 14 amino acids. Germline CDR1 SNHLY, CDR2 FYNNEI. Trimming removed 6 bases at V and 0 bases at J, with 12 bases between. This CDR3 is CASSLGQISYEQYF. The CDR3 DNA is TGTGCCAGCAGCCTTGGCCAGATCTCCTACGAGCAGTACTTC.

The J gene is TRBJ2-7, the V gene TRBV5-1, with D unclear. CDR3 length: 14 amino acids. V was trimmed by 0 bases and J by 0 bases, leaving 7 bases between them. CDR1 and CDR2 (germline): SGHRS, YFSETQ. The CDR3 region is CASSLALASYEQYF. The CDR3 DNA reads as TGCGCCAGCAGCTTGGCTCTGGCCTCCTACGAGCAGTACTTC. Full variable domain (outside the CDR3, taken from reference TRBV5-1 and TRBJ2-7): KAGVTQTPRYLIKTRGQQVTLSCSPISGHRSVSWYQQTPGQGLQFLFEYFSETQRNKGNFPGRFSGRQFSNSRSEMNVSTLELGDSALYLCASSLALASYEQYFGPGTRLTVT.

The chain has TRBV5-4 and TRBJ2-3; maybe TRBD2 (5 bases). The germline V gene has CDR1 SGHNT and CDR2 YYREEE (reference sequence). V was pared by 0 bases and J by 0 bases, with 14 bases between. This CDR3 spans 17 amino acids. As DNA, the CDR3 is TGTGCCAGCAGCTTGGTCGTGAGCGGCTCTAGCACAGATACGCAGTATTTT. Translation gives CASSLVVSGSSTDTQYF.

V and J are TRBV27 and TRBJ2-7, with 9 bases aligning to TRBD2. Germline-derived CDR1 and CDR2 are MNHEY and SMNVEV (reference sequence). The V segment lost 3 bases and the J segment 4 bases; nucleotides outside the gene matches: 4. This CDR3 spans 14 amino acids. The CDR3 DNA sequence: TGTGCCAGCAGTTTCGCTAGCGGGAAGTACGAGCAGTACTTC. This encodes CASSFASGKYEQYF.

The chain recombines TRBV4-2 with TRBJ2-7; possibly TRBD2 for D (5 bases). Deletions cut 3 bases from V and 8 bases from J, with 14 bases between. This CDR3 has 13 amino acids. From germline, CDR1 is LGHNA and CDR2 YNFKEQ. The CDR3: CASSHNRGNKQYF. The CDR3 DNA reads as TGTGCCAGCAGCCACAACAGAGGGAACAAGCAGTACTTC.

The chain carries TRBV4-3 and TRBJ2-3; D tentatively fits TRBD1 or TRBD2 (5 bases each). CDR3 size: 14 residues. The germline CDR1 and CDR2 sequences are LGHNA and YSLEER. V dropped 0 bases and J dropped 4 bases, with 8 bases sitting between them. CDR3 in amino acids: CASSQDRGADTQYF. CDR3 nucleotide sequence: TGCGCCAGCAGCCAAGATCGGGGCGCAGATACGCAGTATTTT.

V usage is TRBV5-1 and J usage is TRBJ2-1, with D maybe TRBD2 (6 bases). The V end lost 0 bases, the J end lost 7 bases, and 14 bases lay between the germline ends. CDR1 is SGHRS, CDR2 YFSETQ, per germline. The CDR3 is made up of 15 amino acids. CDR3 residues: CASSLAPGGVNEQFF. CDR3 in DNA: TGCGCCAGCAGCTTGGCCCCTGGAGGGGTTAATGAGCAGTTCTTC.

The V call is TRBV6-5, the J call TRBJ1-1; D gene uncertain. V lost 5 bases and J lost 4, with 14 bases in between. Germline V lookup: CDR1 MNHEY, CDR2 SVGAGI. This CDR3 is built from 14 residues. The CDR3 sequence is CASSGRREGTEAFF. The DNA of the CDR3 is TGTGCCAGCAGTGGCCGAAGGGAGGGCACTGAAGCTTTCTTT.

The chain uses TRBV4-1 and TRBJ1-1; TRBD1 agrees at 9 bases. The length of the CDR3 is 13 residues. Germline V gene data show CDR1 as MGHRA and CDR2 as YSYEKL. With 3 bases clipped from V and 11 bases from J, the junction kept 7 bases outside the gene matches. This chain's CDR3 is CASSQPRTGEAFF. As DNA, the CDR3 is TGCGCCAGCAGCCAGCCAAGGACAGGGGAGGCTTTCTTT.

This clone was seen a single time. The J gene is TRBJ2-1, the V gene TRBV27; D gene uncertain. This CDR3 has 15 amino acids. Germline assignment: CDR1 MNHEY and CDR2 SMNVEV (reference sequence). Trimming took off 2 bases at V and 6 bases at J, with 14 bases between the two ends. The CDR3 nucleotides read TGTGCCAGCAGTTTACGTGCAGCGTTACCCAATGAGCAGTTCTTC. Encoded protein: CASSLRAALPNEQFF.

The V call is TRBV27, the J call TRBJ1-2, with TRBD1 as a possible D gene (5 bases). CDR3 length: 14 amino acids. Trimming cost V 4 bases and J 0 bases, with 9 bases left between them. Germline lookup yields CDR1 MNHEY and CDR2 SMNVEV (reference sequence). CDR3 DNA sequence: TGTGCCAGCAGTTGGGGACCGTCTAACTATGGCTACACCTTC. Amino acids: CASSWGPSNYGYTF.

This chain uses TRBV5-1 with TRBJ1-1, with D maybe TRBD1 (5 bases). Trimming pared 0 bases from V and 1 base from J, leaving 10 bases between. The CDR3 loop spans 15 amino acids. Germline V CDR1 and CDR2: SGHRS, YFSETQ. CDR3 loop: CASSLVAGGNTEAFF. The DNA for the CDR3 is TGCGCCAGCAGCTTGGTTGCCGGGGGGAACACTGAAGCTTTCTTT.

The chain combines TRBV29-1 with TRBJ2-5, with D possibly being TRBD1 (6 bases). This CDR3 has 13 residues. V was clipped by 6 bases and J by 0 bases, with 11 bases between them. Germline V gene sequence: CDR1 SQVTM, CDR2 ANQGSEA. CDR3 sequence: CSVAGQYQETQYF. CDR3 sequence (DNA): TGCAGCGTGGCCGGACAGTACCAAGAGACCCAGTACTTC.

The V and J genes are TRBV5-1 and TRBJ2-7; 8 nucleotides line up with TRBD1. J was trimmed by 1 base and V by 4 bases; bases with no gene match: 4. This CDR3 spans 14 amino acids. CDR1 SGHRS and CDR2 YFSETQ come from the germline V gene. In nucleotides, the CDR3 is TGCGCCAGCAGCCTCTGGACAGGGTCCTACGAGCAGTACTTC. Translated: CASSLWTGSYEQYF.

V gene TRBV2 combines with J gene TRBJ2-7; 9 positions agree with TRBD1. Germline trimming cut 6 bases from V and 5 bases from J; bases unmatched to any gene: 17. From germline, CDR1 is SNHLY and CDR2 FYNNEI. This CDR3 contains 17 residues. This CDR3 reads CASRKVGLRDRDHEQYF. CDR3 DNA sequence: TGTGCCAGCAGGAAAGTAGGGTTGCGGGACAGGGACCACGAGCAGTACTTC. The full variable domain, with the rest looked up from reference TRBV2 and TRBJ2-7, is EPEVTQTPSHQVTQMGQEVILRCVPISNHLYFYWYRQILGQKVEFLVSFYNNEISEKSEIFDDQFSVERPDGSNFTLKIRSTKLEDSAMYFCASRKVGLRDRDHEQYFGPGTRLTVT.

V and J are TRBV5-8 and TRBJ2-3; D possibly matches TRBD1 or TRBD2 (5 bases each). Germline CDR1 SGHTS, CDR2 YDEGEE. The CDR3 has 14 amino acids. V gave up 4 bases and J gave up 2 bases, with 11 bases separating them. The CDR3 spells CASSPGPDTDTQYF. The CDR3 nucleotides read TGTGCCAGCAGCCCGGGACCCGACACAGATACGCAGTATTTT.

The rearrangement links TRBV11-2 to TRBJ2-3, with 12 bases fitting TRBD2. Germline trimming cut 5 bases from V and 1 base from J; bases unmatched to any gene: 1. The CDR3 has 15 residues. Germline assignment: CDR1 SGHAT and CDR2 FQNNGV. The CDR3 sequence: CASSRLAGGTDTQYF. The CDR3 DNA follows: TGTGCCAGCAGCAGACTAGCGGGAGGCACAGATACGCAGTATTTT.

The chain links TRBV6-5 to TRBJ2-7, with TRBD1 matching 9 bases. Germline V lookup: CDR1 MNHEY, CDR2 SVGAGI. Losses at the gene ends were 6 bases for V and 5 bases for J; bases not matched to a gene: 11. This CDR3 has 15 amino acids. The CDR3 sequence: CASRVRDRVVHEQYF. The DNA for the CDR3 is TGTGCCAGCAGGGTTAGGGACAGGGTTGTCCACGAGCAGTACTTC.

V gene TRBV2 combines with J gene TRBJ1-3; D is uncertain. This CDR3 has 15 amino acids. Germline assignment: CDR1 SNHLY and CDR2 FYNNEI. Trimming removed 4 bases at V and 0 bases at J, with 10 bases between. The CDR3 sequence: CASSARTGSGNTIYF. The DNA for the CDR3 is TGTGCCAGCAGTGCCAGGACGGGCTCTGGAAACACCATATATTTT.

The chain joins TRBV5-4 to TRBJ2-1; TRBD2 matches at 10 bases. This CDR3 has 18 residues. Germline values: CDR1 SGHNT, CDR2 YYREEE (reference sequence). V dropped 0 bases and J dropped 5; count of bases not matched to a gene: 11. In DNA, the CDR3 is TGTGCCAGCAGCTTGGGGCTAGCGGGAGAAGGCATCCACAATGAGCAGTTCTTC. Amino acids: CASSLGLAGEGIHNEQFF.

The CDR3 DNA reads TGCGCCAGCAGCCAAGGAGCCGGGACTAGCGGTACAGATACGCAGTATTTT. Its translation: CASSQGAGTSGTDTQYF. V and J are TRBV4-3 and TRBJ2-3, with 11 bases aligning to TRBD2. In germline, CDR1 is LGHNA, CDR2 YSLEER. There are 17 residues in the CDR3. Trimming removed 1 base from V and 3 bases from J; junction bases left unmatched: 6.

The chain employs TRBV10-2 and TRBJ2-2; no reliable D call. The CDR3 contains 13 residues. V lost 7 bases and J lost 1, with 7 bases in between. The germline CDR1 and CDR2 sequences are WSHSY and SAAADI. CDR3 bases: TGCGCCAGCACGGGCCAGAACACCGGGGAGCTGTTTTTT. This sequence encodes CASTGQNTGELFF.